These 8 T cell receptor beta chains were sequenced from one sample in a study of cytomegalovirus exposure and HLA in healthy donors. Primers included in the PCR were 60 Vbeta and 13 Jbeta primers. Using immunoSEQ multiplex PCR, the repertoire was profiled, and TCRdb retains in-frame clones only, with some absent. This table has some 150,000 clones, 75% to 85% appearing once. The source material was PBMCs. The receptors come from a man aged 50 to 59 in good health and CMV-seropositive.

The DNA for the CDR3 is TGTGCCAGCAGCTATAGCGGGAGGGCCCCCGGGGAGCTGTTTTTT. Amino acids: CASSYSGRAPGELFF. The chain couples TRBV7-9 to TRBJ2-2; 11 bases map to TRBD2. The CDR3 is made up of 15 amino acids. V trimming: 4 bases; J trimming: 6 bases; junction bases outside the gene matches: 4. Germline-derived CDR1 and CDR2 are SEHNR and FQNEAQ (reference sequence).

CDR3 nucleotides: TGTGCCAGTAGTCCCCGAAGCGGACCCCTCCACTTT. Amino acids: CASSPRSGPLHF. The rearrangement links TRBV19 to TRBJ1-6; D unclear. The CDR3 has 12 residues. V was shortened by 5 bases and J by 12 bases, with 11 bases between the two germline ends. Germline lookup yields CDR1 LNHDA and CDR2 SQIVND (reference sequence).

The chain links TRBV4-3 to TRBJ1-3; D possibly corresponds to TRBD1 (5 bases). CDR3 length: 16 amino acids. Germline V gene data show CDR1 as LGHNA and CDR2 as YSLEER. Trimming stripped 0 bases from V and 3 bases from J, with 12 bases between. As DNA, the CDR3 is TGCGCCAGCAGCCAAGATCTCTGGACACTTGGAAACACCATATATTTT. Protein sequence: CASSQDLWTLGNTIYF.

The rearrangement joins TRBV5-4 to TRBJ2-5, with D hard to call. V lost 0 bases, J lost 5 bases, and 11 bases lay in between. There are 14 residues in the CDR3. CDR1 SGHNT and CDR2 YYREEE come from the germline V gene (reference sequence). The chain's CDR3 is CASSLATLEETQYF. As DNA, the CDR3 is TGTGCCAGCAGCTTGGCGACTTTAGAGGAGACCCAGTACTTC.

The chain is built from TRBV9 and TRBJ1-2; 10 bases agree with TRBD1. The CDR3 totals 18 residues. Germline V lookup: CDR1 SGDLS, CDR2 YYNGEE. Trimming removed 0 bases from V and 4 bases from J; junction bases left unmatched: 12. The chain's CDR3 is CASSVARGTGVISYGYTF. The CDR3 DNA reads as TGTGCCAGCAGCGTAGCGAGGGGGACAGGGGTTATTAGCTATGGCTACACCTTC.

The V call is TRBV2, the J call TRBJ1-4, with 7 bases aligning to TRBD1. Trimming removed 2 bases from V and 8 bases from J; junction bases left unmatched: 5. The CDR3 is made up of 14 amino acids. Per the germline V gene, CDR1 is SNHLY and CDR2 is FYNNEI. Here the CDR3 DNA reads TGTGCCAGCAGTGAACAGGGGGGTAAGGAAAAACTGTTTTTT. It yields the protein CASSEQGGKEKLFF. Full variable domain (missing parts from reference TRBV2 and TRBJ1-4): EPEVTQTPSHQVTQMGQEVILRCVPISNHLYFYWYRQILGQKVEFLVSFYNNEISEKSEIFDDQFSVERPDGSNFTLKIRSTKLEDSAMYFCASSEQGGKEKLFFGSGTQLSVL.

This rearrangement joins TRBV5-4 to TRBJ2-3; TRBD1 might be the D (5 bases). Germline values: CDR1 SGHNT, CDR2 YYREEE (reference sequence). The CDR3 sequence is 14 residues long. Between the trimmed V and J ends, which lost 0 bases and 3 bases, there was a span of 8 bases. The CDR3 region is CASSLDQGTDTQYF. Written as DNA, the CDR3 is TGTGCCAGCAGCTTGGACCAGGGTACAGATACGCAGTATTTT.

The V gene is TRBV11-2, the J gene TRBJ1-2; 7 nucleotides match TRBD1. Looked up from germline, CDR1 is SGHAT and CDR2 is FQNNGV. The CDR3 has 14 amino acids. J gave up 0 bases and V 5 bases, and 3 bases lay outside the gene matches. CDR3 region: CASSPGTANYGYTF. The CDR3 nucleotides are TGTGCCAGCAGCCCCGGGACAGCTAACTATGGCTACACCTTC.